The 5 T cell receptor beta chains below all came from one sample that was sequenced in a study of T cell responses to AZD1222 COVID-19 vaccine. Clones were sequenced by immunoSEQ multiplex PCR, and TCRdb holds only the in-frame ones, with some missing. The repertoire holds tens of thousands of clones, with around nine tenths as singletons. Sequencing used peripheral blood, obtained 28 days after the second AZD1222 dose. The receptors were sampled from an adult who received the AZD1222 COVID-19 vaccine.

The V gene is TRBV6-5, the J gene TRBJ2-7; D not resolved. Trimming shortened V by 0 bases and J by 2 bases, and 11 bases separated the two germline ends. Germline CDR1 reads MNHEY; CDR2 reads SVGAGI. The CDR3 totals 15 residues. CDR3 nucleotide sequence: TGTGCCAGCAGTTACTCATCCGGAGCTCCCTACGAGCAGTACTTC. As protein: CASSYSSGAPYEQYF.

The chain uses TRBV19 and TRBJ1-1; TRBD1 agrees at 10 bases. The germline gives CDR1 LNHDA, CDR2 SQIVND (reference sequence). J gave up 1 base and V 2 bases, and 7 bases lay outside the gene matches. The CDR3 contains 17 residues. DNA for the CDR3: TGTGCCAGTAGTATATCCCTGACAGGGGGCTCGAACACTGAAGCTTTCTTT. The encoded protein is CASSISLTGGSNTEAFF.

The CDR3 reads CVTSGSSGANVLTF. The CDR3 bases are TGTGTCACTTCAGGGTCATCTGGGGCCAACGTCCTGACTTTC. The chain has TRBV30 and TRBJ2-6; D may be TRBD1 (5 bases). The CDR3 length is 14 residues. Germline V CDR1 and CDR2: GTSNPN, SVGIG (reference sequence).

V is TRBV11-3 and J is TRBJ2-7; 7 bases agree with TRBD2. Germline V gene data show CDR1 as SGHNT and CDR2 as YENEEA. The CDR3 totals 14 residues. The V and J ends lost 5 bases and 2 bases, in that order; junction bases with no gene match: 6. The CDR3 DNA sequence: TGTGCCAGCAGCCCCGGGACTACCACCTACGAGCAGTACTTC. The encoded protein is CASSPGTTTYEQYF.

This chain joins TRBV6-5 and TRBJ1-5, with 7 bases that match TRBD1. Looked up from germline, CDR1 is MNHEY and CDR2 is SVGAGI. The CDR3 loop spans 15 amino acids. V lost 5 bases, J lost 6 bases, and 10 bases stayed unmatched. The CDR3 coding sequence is TGTGCCAGCAGTCCTGACAGGGTGTTGGGTCAGCCCCAGCATTTT. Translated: CASSPDRVLGQPQHF.